This TCR beta chain stems from a study of shared clonotypes between healthy human individuals. This clone was detected only a few times. The junction had 2 bases not matched to a gene; V was cut back by 1 base and J by 3 bases. Per the germline V gene, CDR1 is SGHVS and CDR2 is FNYEAQ. This CDR3 comprises 16 residues. The assay used deep level. In the original analysis: Junction-only sequences without quality scores were provided by ImmunoSEQ, so filtering was different. Generated by immunoSEQ multiplex PCR, the TCRdb table keeps only in-frame clones and is missing some. For V, J and clone size, that table is used; D and trimming come from the DNA. The sample includes approximately 700,000 clones, more than 70% of them seen just once. Both subsets, CD45RA+ naive and CD45RA-negative memory, were split from the CD4+ cells.

The chain is built from TRBV7-6 and TRBJ2-1; 11 bases are shared with TRBD2. The TCR comes from a woman between 25 and 40 years old in good health. Material for sequencing was memory CD4+ T cells sorted from blood. Subset here: CD45RA-negative fraction. The CDR3 here is CASSLVGTSGYNEQFF. The CDR3 nucleotides read TGTGCCAGCAGCTTAGTGGGGACTAGCGGCTACAATGAGCAGTTCTTC.